The 9 T cell receptor beta chains below all came from one sample that was sequenced in a study of OX40 agonist ivuxolimab in advanced cancers. Using immunoSEQ multiplex PCR, the repertoire was profiled, and TCRdb retains in-frame clones only, with some absent. This sample has under 65,000 clones, with less than 95% found just once. This material consisted of CD4+ or CD8+ T cells sorted from blood, taken in a trial of the OX40 agonist ivuxolimab. The receptors were gathered from an adult with an advanced solid tumor such as melanoma, head and neck, liver or kidney cancer.

The V call is TRBV30, the J call TRBJ2-2, with 7 bases lining up with TRBD2. Germline V gives CDR1 GTSNPN, CDR2 SVGIG (reference sequence). There are 14 residues in the CDR3. The V segment lost 2 bases and the J segment 6 bases; nucleotides outside the gene matches: 6. The CDR3, as DNA: TGTGCCTGGAGTCAGAGCGGGGCCCCCGGGGAGCTGTTTTTT. Translation gives CAWSQSGAPGELFF.

V and J are TRBV19 and TRBJ1-1; no definite D call. Germline CDR1 and CDR2: LNHDA and SQIVND (reference sequence). The CDR3 extends over 15 amino acids. The ends were cut back, 8 bases at V and 3 bases at J, with 19 bases in the middle. The CDR3 bases are TGTGCCAGTTCTCCAAGTAACGGAGGCGACACTGAAGCTTTCTTT. Protein sequence: CASSPSNGGDTEAFF.

This clone has only one observation. The CDR3 protein is CASSGVYGYTF. The CDR3 region has the DNA TGTGCCTCCTCGGGCGTTTATGGCTACACCTTC. The chain employs TRBV30 and TRBJ1-2; no reliable D call. V was pared by 7 bases and J by 5 bases, with 11 bases between. From germline, CDR1 is GTSNPN and CDR2 SVGIG (reference sequence). The CDR3 loop spans 11 amino acids. Full variable domain (missing parts from reference TRBV30 and TRBJ1-2): SQTIHQWPATLVQPVGSPLSLECTVEGTSNPNLYWYRQAAGRGLQLLFYSVGIGQISSEVPQNLSASRPQDRQFILSSKKLLLSDSGFYLCASSGVYGYTFGSGTRLTVV.

The rearrangement uses TRBV28 and TRBJ1-5; 9 bases fit TRBD1. The CDR3 is 15 residues long. Looked up from germline, CDR1 is MDHEN and CDR2 is SYDVKM. V lost 5 bases, J lost 1 base, and 3 bases stayed unmatched. The CDR3 reads CASSHRGLSNQPQHF. CDR3 bases: TGTGCCAGCAGTCACAGGGGGCTGAGCAATCAGCCCCAGCATTTT.

The genes are TRBV11-2 and TRBJ2-5, with 14 bases fitting TRBD2. Germline V gives CDR1 SGHAT, CDR2 FQNNGV. With V trimmed by 1 base and J by 3 bases, 4 bases remained unmatched. This CDR3 comprises 17 residues. This CDR3 is CASSLALGLAGEETQYF. In DNA form, the CDR3 reads TGTGCCAGCAGCTTAGCTTTGGGACTAGCGGGAGAAGAGACCCAGTACTTC.

The V gene is TRBV4-3, the J gene TRBJ2-1, with unresolved D. The CDR3 length is 15 residues. V lost 0 bases and J lost 9, with 15 bases in between. Per germline, CDR1 LGHNA and CDR2 YSLEER. The CDR3 DNA follows: TGCGCCAGCAGCCAAGACTGGGCCCTTCCCGGTGAGCAGTTCTTC. It yields the protein CASSQDWALPGEQFF.

This clone was found once. V usage is TRBV30 and J usage is TRBJ1-1; TRBD1 is a possible D gene (6 bases). This CDR3 has 14 residues. Germline lookup yields CDR1 GTSNPN and CDR2 SVGIG (reference sequence). Trimming stripped 2 bases from V and 8 bases from J, with 18 bases between. CDR3 coding DNA: TGTGCCTGGAGTCCTGACAGGCCACTACCAGAAGCTTTCTTT. It codes for CAWSPDRPLPEAFF.

The V call is TRBV18, the J call TRBJ1-1, with a weak D call TRBD1 (6 bases). CDR3 length: 15 amino acids. The V end was cut by 6 bases, the J end by 1 base, with 15 bases between. Germline V lookup: CDR1 KGHSH, CDR2 LQKENI. Here the CDR3 reads CASSYLRGENTEAFF. CDR3 nucleotides: TGTGCCAGCTCGTACCTAAGGGGGGAGAACACTGAAGCTTTCTTT.

The chain recombines TRBV19 with TRBJ1-5; tentative D call: TRBD1 (5 bases). Germline V CDR1 and CDR2: LNHDA, SQIVND (reference sequence). Trimming pared 4 bases from V and 6 bases from J, leaving 13 bases between. The CDR3 sequence is 14 residues long. The CDR3 nucleotides are TGTGCCAGTAGTAGGGGCCCCCGGGGTCAGCCCCAGCATTTT. Translated, it gives CASSRGPRGQPQHF. The full variable domain, completed using reference TRBV19 and TRBJ1-5, is DGGITQSPKYLFRKEGQNVTLSCEQNLNHDAMYWYRQDPGQGLRLIYYSQIVNDFQKGDIAEGYSVSREKKESFPLTVTSAQKNPTAFYLCASSRGPRGQPQHFGDGTRLSIL.